This T cell receptor (beta chain) stems from a study of beta chain features in type 1 diabetes. Turning to the study itself: Analysis included under 120,000,000 sorted cells drawn from all samples.

Every bit of the isolated RNA underwent reverse transcription, so sequencing read expressed TCRB transcripts. The data were produced by immunoSEQ multiplex PCR, yet TCRdb's version contains in-frame clones alone and is incomplete. The repertoire holds 400,000 or so clones, over 9% seen once, with about 0.6% in the top ten. Study outcomes and limitations: People with Type 1 diabetes carried modestly yet significantly shorter TCRB CDR3s in all four CD4+ subsets. Comparison showed that naive, central memory and Treg TCRB repertoires appeared more similar among patients than among healthy donors.

Germline lookup yields CDR1 SEHNR and CDR2 FQNEAQ (reference sequence). Trimming cost V 1 base and J 5 bases, with 11 bases left between them. The CDR3 covers 15 residues. Concerning this clone itself: Its antigen is unidentified.

Material for sequencing was central memory CD4+ T cells from blood. The origin of this receptor is a man younger than 45 with type 1 diabetes. The chain carries TRBV7-9 and TRBJ2-2; perhaps TRBD1 as D (7 bases). In nucleotides, the CDR3 is TGTGCCAGCAGCTTAGTGACAGGGACTACCGGGGAGCTGTTTTTT. Protein sequence: CASSLVTGTTGELFF.